The 19 T cell receptor beta chains in this list originate from one sample, sequenced in a study of PD-1 blockade in classical Hodgkin lymphoma. Patients all relapsed after autologous stem cell transplantation, and there was variation in brentuximab vedotin exposure. The table came from immunoSEQ multiplex PCR; TCRdb's copy has only in-frame clones and leaves some out. The sample consists of about 94,000 clones, nearly 90% of them appearing once. The sample consisted of peripheral blood mononuclear cells (PBMCs), taken before the second cycle of nivolumab. The receptors were gathered from a human donor with classical Hodgkin lymphoma.

CDR3 coding DNA: TGTGCCAGCAGTGAACGGGTTGGGACAGGACGGCTCACTGTTCCCTACGAGCAGTACTTC. Its protein product is CASSERVGTGRLTVPYEQYF. This chain links TRBV6-1 with TRBJ2-7, with TRBD1 matching over 8 bases. Germline V gene lookup returns CDR1 MNHNS and CDR2 SASEGT. Trimming took 2 bases from V and 2 from J; bases not matched to a gene: 20. CDR3 length equals 20 residues.

This chain connects TRBV5-1 to TRBJ2-2; D ambiguous. Looked up from germline, CDR1 is SGHRS and CDR2 is YFSETQ. Trimming removed 4 bases at V and 1 base at J, with 35 bases between. This CDR3 has 23 residues. CDR3 bases: TGCGCCAGCAGCCGACCTACGGACCCCCTAAAGAACTTTAATCCTTTGAACACCGGGGAGCTGTTTTTT. Encoded protein: CASSRPTDPLKNFNPLNTGELFF.

The chain uses TRBV2 and TRBJ2-4; TRBD1 matches 7 bases. The trim removed 7 bases at V and 8 bases at J, leaving 14 bases unmatched. This CDR3 comprises 15 residues. CDR1 is SNHLY, CDR2 FYNNEI, per germline. CDR3 DNA: TGTGCCAGCATACCTCGGGACAGTTTTTATGACATTCAGTACTTC. As protein: CASIPRDSFYDIQYF. The whole variable domain, remainder taken from reference TRBV2 and TRBJ2-4, is EPEVTQTPSHQVTQMGQEVILRCVPISNHLYFYWYRQILGQKVEFLVSFYNNEISEKSEIFDDQFSVERPDGSNFTLKIRSTKLEDSAMYFCASIPRDSFYDIQYFGAGTRLSVL.

The chain combines TRBV7-9 with TRBJ2-2; D is uncertain. The germline CDR1 and CDR2 sequences are SEHNR and FQNEAQ (reference sequence). Trimming left V 3 bases short and J 2 bases short, with 4 bases between. The CDR3 spans 13 residues. The CDR3 reads CASSFVNTGELFF. The CDR3 DNA reads as TGTGCCAGCAGCTTCGTTAACACCGGGGAGCTGTTTTTT.

A few counts support this clone. The rearrangement links TRBV7-3 to TRBJ2-3; D gene unclear. In germline, CDR1 is SGHTA, CDR2 FQGTGA. Trimming cost V 2 bases and J 6 bases, with 9 bases left between them. CDR3 length: 13 residues. The CDR3 DNA follows: TGTGCCAGCAGCTTAGGGGTCGCCGATACGCAGTATTTT. It yields the protein CASSLGVADTQYF.

V gene TRBV28 combines with J gene TRBJ2-3, with 9 bases aligning to TRBD1. Losses at the gene ends were 3 bases for V and 2 bases for J; bases not matched to a gene: 9. Germline CDR1 MDHEN, CDR2 SYDVKM. The CDR3 has 17 residues. CDR3 amino acids: CASSFGFRTGDTDTQYF. Written as DNA, the CDR3 is TGTGCCAGCAGTTTTGGCTTCAGGACAGGGGACACAGATACGCAGTATTTT.

The V and J genes are TRBV27 and TRBJ2-1, with 7 bases aligning to TRBD2. Germline values: CDR1 MNHEY, CDR2 SMNVEV (reference sequence). The ends lost 7 bases at V and 7 bases at J; junction bases unmatched: 10. This CDR3 region has 14 residues. The CDR3 DNA reads as TGTGCCAGCATAGTGGCGGGAGTCCATAATGAGCAGTTCTTC. This gives the protein CASIVAGVHNEQFF.

CDR3 coding DNA: TGTGCCAGCCGGGGGGATCCGGGCGAGCAGTACTTC. This sequence encodes CASRGDPGEQYF. The chain couples TRBV6-5 to TRBJ2-7, with 7 bases aligning to TRBD2. J lost 6 bases, V lost 8 bases, and 7 bases had no gene match. Germline loops: CDR1 MNHEY, CDR2 SVGAGI. There are 12 residues in the CDR3.

The chain links TRBV6-1 to TRBJ2-3; D might be TRBD1 (5 bases). The CDR3 is 13 residues long. The V end was cut by 8 bases, the J end by 4 bases, with 13 bases between. From germline, CDR1 is MNHNS and CDR2 SASEGT. Here the CDR3 reads CASAGQGPDTQYF. In DNA form, the CDR3 reads TGTGCCAGCGCCGGGCAGGGCCCAGATACGCAGTATTTT.

In DNA, the CDR3 is TGTGCCAGCAGCTTAGTTCTGGGGGCCTACGAGCAGTACTTC. Translated, it gives CASSLVLGAYEQYF. V is TRBV7-2 and J is TRBJ2-7; possibly TRBD1 or TRBD2 for D (5 bases each). Germline CDR1 reads SGHTA; CDR2 reads FQGNSA. Trimming cost V 1 base and J 2 bases, with 9 bases left between them. CDR3 size: 14 residues.

The V call is TRBV27, the J call TRBJ1-5; TRBD1 is a possible D gene (6 bases). V was trimmed by 5 bases and J by 1 base, leaving 21 bases between them. Germline V lookup: CDR1 MNHEY, CDR2 SMNVEV (reference sequence). CDR3 length: 18 amino acids. Written as DNA, the CDR3 is TGTGCCAGCAGTGGGGGCAGGAAAAAGGGTTACAGCAATCAGCCCCAGCATTTT. Protein product: CASSGGRKKGYSNQPQHF.

The chain is built from TRBV6-8 and TRBJ2-2; 9 bases are a match to TRBD2. The CDR3 runs 17 residues. The germline V gene has CDR1 MNHGY and CDR2 SAAAGT. V lost 1 base, J lost 6 bases, and 9 bases stayed unmatched. The chain's CDR3 is CASSYYSVEREAGELFF. The DNA for the CDR3 is TGTGCCAGCAGTTACTATTCCGTAGAGCGGGAGGCCGGGGAGCTGTTTTTT.

CDR3 coding DNA: TGCGCCAGCAGCCAGGGGGGACTAGCGGGTCTCACCGGGGAGCTGTTTTTT. It encodes CASSQGGLAGLTGELFF. The J gene is TRBJ2-2, the V gene TRBV4-1, with 12 bases matching TRBD2. Germline-derived CDR1 and CDR2 are MGHRA and YSYEKL. This CDR3 spans 17 amino acids. With 3 bases clipped from V and 4 bases from J, the junction kept 6 bases outside the gene matches.

The chain uses TRBV6-5 and TRBJ2-1, with TRBD2 matching 7 bases. Germline CDR1 MNHEY, CDR2 SVGAGI. There are 15 residues in the CDR3. V trimming: 6 bases; J trimming: 0 bases; junction bases outside the gene matches: 5. CDR3 DNA: TGTGCCAGCAGACCACGGGACTACTCCTACAATGAGCAGTTCTTC. It is translated as CASRPRDYSYNEQFF.

This clone was detected once. The rearrangement joins TRBV10-1 to TRBJ2-3, with D possibly matching TRBD2 (6 bases). Per the germline V gene, CDR1 is WNHNN and CDR2 is SYGVQD (reference sequence). This CDR3 is built from 20 residues. Trimming left V 10 bases short and J 0 bases short, with 32 bases between. The CDR3 region has the DNA TGCGCCATCCCCGGGACTTGGCTAGCACGAAGCTCATCTAGCACAGATACGCAGTATTTT. Residues: CAIPGTWLARSSSSTDTQYF.

The V and J genes are TRBV5-5 and TRBJ2-7, with TRBD1 identical over 9 bases. The CDR3 contains 15 residues. J was trimmed by 7 bases and V by 0 bases; bases with no gene match: 8. Germline V lookup: CDR1 SGHKS, CDR2 YYEKEE (reference sequence). CDR3 region: CASSLALGQGQEQYF. The CDR3 nucleotides are TGTGCCAGCAGCTTGGCTCTCGGACAGGGGCAGGAGCAGTACTTC.

The V call is TRBV6-1, the J call TRBJ1-5; D uncertain. Trimming cost V 6 bases and J 0 bases, with 12 bases left between them. This CDR3 is 15 amino acids long. The germline V gene encodes CDR1 MNHNS and CDR2 SASEGT. The CDR3 reads CASRESASSNQPQHF. In DNA form, the CDR3 reads TGTGCCAGCAGGGAATCGGCCAGTAGCAATCAGCCCCAGCATTTT.

The chain employs TRBV5-4 and TRBJ2-7; 10 nucleotides agree with TRBD2. Germline CDR1 is SGHNT and CDR2 is YYREEE (reference sequence). Unmatched junction bases numbered 11, after V lost 0 bases and J lost 8 bases. The CDR3 sequence is 16 residues long. The CDR3 reads CASSLAGAGGLSKQYF. CDR3 sequence (DNA): TGTGCCAGCAGCTTGGCCGGAGCGGGAGGGCTCTCTAAGCAGTACTTC.

This chain links TRBV28 with TRBJ1-4; 7 bases agree with TRBD1. Germline lookup yields CDR1 MDHEN and CDR2 SYDVKM. V gave up 5 bases and J gave up 8 bases; unmatched junction bases: 11. This CDR3 region has 15 residues. The CDR3 sequence: CASSTNPRQGEKLFF. The CDR3 nucleotides are TGTGCCAGCAGTACCAATCCCCGACAGGGAGAAAAACTGTTTTTT.